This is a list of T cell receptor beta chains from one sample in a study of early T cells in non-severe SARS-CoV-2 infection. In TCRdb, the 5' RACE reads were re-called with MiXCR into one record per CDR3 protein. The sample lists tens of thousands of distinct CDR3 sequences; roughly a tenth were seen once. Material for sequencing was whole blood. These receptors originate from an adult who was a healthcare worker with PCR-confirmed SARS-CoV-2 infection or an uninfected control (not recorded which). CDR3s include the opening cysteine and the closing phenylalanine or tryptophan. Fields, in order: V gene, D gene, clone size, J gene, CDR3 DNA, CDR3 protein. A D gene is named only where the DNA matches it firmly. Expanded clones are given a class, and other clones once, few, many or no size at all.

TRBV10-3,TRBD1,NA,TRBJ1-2,TGTGCCATCAGTGGGGGGACAGGGTATGGCTACACCTTC,CAISGGTGYGYTF
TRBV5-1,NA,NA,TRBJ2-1,TGCGCCAGCAGCTCGGGGGGCTTCAACAATGAGCAGTTCTTC,CASSSGGFNNEQFF
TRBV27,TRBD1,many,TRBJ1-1,TGTGCCAGCTCAGGGGGTTTCACTGAAGCTTTCTTT,CASSGGFTEAFF
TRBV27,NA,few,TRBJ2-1,TGTGCCAGCAGTTTAATCTGGGGCTTTGGGAATGAGCAGTTCTTC,CASSLIWGFGNEQFF
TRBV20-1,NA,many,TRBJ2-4,TGCAGTGCTTTGGACAGCCCCCGAAGAGGCATTCAGTACTTC,CSALDSPRRGIQYF
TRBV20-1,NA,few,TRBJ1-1,TGCAGTGCCATGGACAGTAACACTGAAGCTTTCTTT,CSAMDSNTEAFF
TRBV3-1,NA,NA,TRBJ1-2,TGTGCCAGCAGCCAAGATCGAGGGGGTAGAGACTATGGCTACACCTTC,CASSQDRGGRDYGYTF
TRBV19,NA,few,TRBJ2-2,TGTGCCAGTACGTTAGGCTATAACACCGGGGAGCTGTTTTTT,CASTLGYNTGELFF
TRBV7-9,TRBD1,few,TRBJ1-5,TGTGCCAGCAGCCTGGACAGGGGAGCGCCCCAGCATTTT,CASSLDRGAPQHF
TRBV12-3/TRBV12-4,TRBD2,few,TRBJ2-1,TGTGCCAGCAGTTTCGGGGGAGGGCCGGGTGAGCAGTTCTTC,CASSFGGGPGEQFF
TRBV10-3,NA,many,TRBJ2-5,TGTGCCATCAGTGTGGGGTCTCAAGAGACCCAGTACTTC,CAISVGSQETQYF
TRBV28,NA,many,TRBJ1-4,TGTGCCAGCAGTTATAACCGGGGAGGTAATGAAAAACTGTTTTTT,CASSYNRGGNEKLFF
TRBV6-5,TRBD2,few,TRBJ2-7,TGTGCCAGCAGAAGGGGGACTAGGGGACGCTACGAGCAGTACTTC,CASRRGTRGRYEQYF
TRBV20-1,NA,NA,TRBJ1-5,TGCAGTGCTAACCCCGTGTCAGGGGTTTATCAGCCCCAGCATTTT,CSANPVSGVYQPQHF
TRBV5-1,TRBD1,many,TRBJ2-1,TGCGCCAGCAGCTTGGAAGGGGGCAGGTCCTACAATGAGCAGTTCTTC,CASSLEGGRSYNEQFF
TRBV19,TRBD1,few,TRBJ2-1,TGTGCCAGTAAGGACAGGGCGGATGAGCAGTTCTTC,CASKDRADEQFF
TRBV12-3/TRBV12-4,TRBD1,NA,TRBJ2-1,TGTGCCAGCAGTGGGGGACAGCTATCCCGTTTAGGGAATGAGCAGTTCTTC,CASSGGQLSRLGNEQFF